These 15 T cell receptor beta chains were sequenced from one sample in a study of T-cell memory formation after mild COVID-19. Each CDR3 protein gets one entry after TCRdb re-called the 5' RACE reads with MiXCR. The sample holds tens of thousands of distinct CDR3 sequences, under 25% seen once. The sequencing input was PBMCs or a T cell subset sorted from them (not recorded which). These receptors all stem from an adult who had mild COVID-19 (a few samples of this study predate the infection). Cell type and time point are not known.

The chain employs TRBV12-3 or TRBV12-4 and TRBJ1-6; the D is unclear. With 1 base removed from V and 14 bases from J, the gap between germline ends came to 12 bases. The CDR3 length is 13 residues. The CDR3 loop is CASSLGGPETLHF. CDR3 in DNA: TGTGCCAGCAGTTTAGGAGGGCCAGAGACCCTCCACTTT.

The chain couples TRBV7-2 to TRBJ2-7, with 8 bases identical to TRBD1. Germline-derived CDR1 and CDR2 are SGHTA and FQGNSA. V dropped 5 bases and J dropped 3; count of bases not matched to a gene: 9. The CDR3 contains 15 residues. In DNA form, the CDR3 reads TGTGCCAGCAGCCTCTCCGGACAGGGAATCTACGAGCAGTACTTC. Amino acid sequence: CASSLSGQGIYEQYF.

As DNA, the CDR3 is TGTGCCACCAGTGACGCTAGCGGAACTAAAGCAGGCGAGACCCAGTACTTC. Amino acids: CATSDASGTKAGETQYF. This rearrangement joins TRBV24-1 to TRBJ2-5; 7 bases are shared with TRBD2. Germline CDR1 reads KGHDR; CDR2 reads SFDVKD. The CDR3 totals 17 residues. V gave up 4 bases and J gave up 5 bases; unmatched junction bases: 15.

The V and J genes are TRBV10-3 and TRBJ1-1; D is possibly TRBD1 (5 bases). Trimming removed 11 bases at V and 0 bases at J, with 10 bases between. Germline V gene data show CDR1 as ENHRY and CDR2 as SYGVKD. This CDR3 is 12 amino acids long. The CDR3 region is CAAGTVNTEAFF. CDR3 coding DNA: TGTGCCGCCGGGACGGTGAACACTGAAGCTTTCTTT.

This clonotype was seen ten or more times. J is TRBJ2-1 and V is TRBV20-1, with 9 bases aligning to TRBD1. The V segment lost 5 bases and the J segment 3 bases; nucleotides outside the gene matches: 8. Germline V gene data show CDR1 as DFQATT and CDR2 as SNEGSKA (reference sequence). This CDR3 spans 15 amino acids. Here the CDR3 DNA reads TGCAGTGCTGAACCCCGACAGGGGGTCTACAATGAGCAGTTCTTC. Translated, it gives CSAEPRQGVYNEQFF.

The chain uses TRBV29-1 and TRBJ1-1; D is unresolved. Germline CDR1 SQVTM, CDR2 ANQGSEA. CDR3 length equals 13 residues. V was clipped by 1 base and J by 0 bases, with 6 bases between them. The CDR3 spells CSVEGVVNTEAFF. CDR3 nucleotide sequence: TGCAGCGTTGAAGGAGTGGTGAACACTGAAGCTTTCTTT. Based on the CDR3 plus reference TRBV29-1 and TRBJ1-1, the full variable domain is SAVISQKPSRDICQRGTSLTIQCQVDSQVTMMFWYRQQPGQSLTLIATANQGSEATYESGFVIDKFPISRPNLTFSTLTVSNMSPEDSSIYLCSVEGVVNTEAFFGQGTRLTVV.

This clonotype was detected many times. Germline and junction disagree at one end, which may indicate a read error. CDR3 sequence reads: CASSFLGGDNEKFF. The CDR3, as DNA: TGCGCCAGCAGCTTCCTCGGGGGCGACAATGAGAAGTTCTTC. V is TRBV5-1 and J is TRBJ2-1; D could derive from TRBD1 or TRBD2 (6 bases each). Per germline, CDR1 SGHRS and CDR2 YFSETQ. The CDR3 extends over 14 amino acids.

In regard to this clonotype: This clone may be a read error of a much larger clone one base away. This rearrangement joins TRBV25-1 to TRBJ2-7; 12 bases fit TRBD1. This CDR3 has 15 amino acids. Germline lookup yields CDR1 MGHDK and CDR2 SYGVNS. The CDR3, as DNA: TGTGACAGCAGTATAGGGACAGGGGGCCTATACGAGCAGTACTTC. Its translation: CDSSIGTGGLYEQYF.

This clonotype has at least ten counts. The chain uses TRBV6-2 or TRBV6-3 and TRBJ2-1; 15 bases line up with TRBD2. The junction had 8 bases not matched to a gene; V was cut back by 6 bases and J by 8 bases. CDR1 is MNHEY and CDR2 is SVGEGT in the germline V gene. This CDR3 contains 16 residues. The CDR3 region has the DNA TGTGCCAGCAGGGGATCTGGGACTAGCGGGGGGCATGAGCAGTTCTTC. Its translation is CASRGSGTSGGHEQFF.

This clonotype was detected ten times or more. V is TRBV27 and J is TRBJ2-7, with 7 positions matching TRBD1. V trimming: 6 bases; J trimming: 4 bases; junction bases outside the gene matches: 6. CDR1 and CDR2 (germline): MNHEY, SMNVEV (reference sequence). The CDR3 spans 13 residues. The CDR3 DNA reads as TGTGCCAGCAGGAGACAGGGAACGTACGAGCAGTACTTC. It is translated as CASRRQGTYEQYF.

This clonotype was counted ten times or more. This sequence joins TRBV7-9 and TRBJ2-5; maybe TRBD1 (5 bases). The CDR3 totals 15 residues. Germline CDR1 reads SEHNR; CDR2 reads FQNEAQ (reference sequence). Trimming shortened V by 4 bases and J by 5 bases, and 17 bases separated the two germline ends. The CDR3 loop is CASSSWSTERETQYF. DNA of the CDR3: TGTGCCAGCAGCTCGTGGTCGACAGAACGGGAGACCCAGTACTTC.

By sample share, this clonotype is medium-sized. The chain joins TRBV19 to TRBJ2-6; TRBD1 matches at 8 bases. J was trimmed by 5 bases and V by 5 bases; bases with no gene match: 8. Germline V lookup: CDR1 LNHDA, CDR2 SQIVND (reference sequence). The CDR3 spans 16 residues. The CDR3 DNA reads TGTGCCAGTAGTGACAGGGGACCCCTCTGGGCCAACGTCCTGACTTTC. Translating gives CASSDRGPLWANVLTF. The full variable domain, with the rest looked up from reference TRBV19 and TRBJ2-6, is DGGITQSPKYLFRKEGQNVTLSCEQNLNHDAMYWYRQDPGQGLRLIYYSQIVNDFQKGDIAEGYSVSREKKESFPLTVTSAQKNPTAFYLCASSDRGPLWANVLTFGAGSRLTVL.

The table lists this clonotype with many counts. The chain links TRBV7-2 to TRBJ2-5, with TRBD2 matching 7 bases. This CDR3 spans 13 amino acids. J gave up 5 bases and V 5 bases, and 5 bases lay outside the gene matches. Germline CDR1 is SGHTA and CDR2 is FQGNSA. The CDR3 nucleotides read TGTGCCAGCAGCCGGGACTACTTGGAGACCCAGTACTTC. It codes for CASSRDYLETQYF.

The rearrangement links TRBV5-1 to TRBJ1-2; possibly TRBD1 for D (5 bases). This CDR3 contains 14 residues. Trimming pared 0 bases from V and 3 bases from J, leaving 9 bases between. CDR1 and CDR2 (germline): SGHRS, YFSETQ. This CDR3 is CASSLEAGHYGYTF. For the CDR3, the DNA is TGCGCCAGCAGCTTGGAGGCAGGGCACTATGGCTACACCTTC. Using reference TRBV5-1 and TRBJ1-2 for the parts outside the CDR3, the full variable domain is KAGVTQTPRYLIKTRGQQVTLSCSPISGHRSVSWYQQTPGQGLQFLFEYFSETQRNKGNFPGRFSGRQFSNSRSEMNVSTLELGDSALYLCASSLEAGHYGYTFGSGTRLTVV.

The CDR3 reads CASSYDSASSYEQYF. DNA for the CDR3: TGTGCCAGCAGTTACGACAGTGCTAGCTCCTACGAGCAGTACTTC. The J gene is TRBJ2-7, the V gene TRBV6-2 or TRBV6-3, with D perhaps TRBD1 (5 bases). Germline CDR1 is MNHEY and CDR2 is SVGEGT. V was cut by 2 bases and J by 0 bases, with 11 bases left in between. The CDR3 covers 15 residues.